This passage covers 28 T cell receptor beta chains from one sample sequenced in a study of human T cells and chemical hapten exposure. Whole blood that had not been fractionated was the source of extracted total RNA. It was the library that attached unique molecular identifiers to individual cDNA molecules. TCRdb processed the reads anew with MiXCR; each CDR3 protein has one entry. The sample carries 100,000 to 150,000 distinct CDR3 sequences, over 6.5% recorded once. Specimen: whole blood. The receptors come from a human donor in good health. Some clones in this sample may be carry-over from other donors' samples.

The chain's CDR3 is CAISERQASYEQYF. The CDR3 DNA reads TGTGCCATCAGTGAGAGACAGGCTTCCTACGAGCAGTACTTC. This chain joins TRBV10-3 and TRBJ2-7; tentatively, D is TRBD1 (6 bases). Germline V gene data show CDR1 as ENHRY and CDR2 as SYGVKD. The V end was cut by 2 bases, the J end by 1 base, with 9 bases between. This CDR3 is 14 amino acids long.

This clonotype was found a few times. The V call is TRBV2, the J call TRBJ2-2; D gene unclear. Germline V gene sequence: CDR1 SNHLY, CDR2 FYNNEI. With 3 bases removed from V and 5 bases from J, the gap between germline ends came to 7 bases. The CDR3 runs 13 residues. The DNA of the CDR3 is TGTGCCAGCAGTGAGAGGTTTACCGGGGAGCTGTTTTTT. This translates into CASSERFTGELFF.

This clonotype was seen only a few times. V usage is TRBV11-2 and J usage is TRBJ1-2; weak D call: TRBD1 (5 bases). The V gene's germline CDR1 is SGHAT and CDR2 FQNNGV. This CDR3 spans 14 amino acids. Between the trimmed V and J ends, which lost 2 bases and 7 bases, there was a span of 14 bases. CDR3 sequence reads: CASSLSGARPGYTF. The CDR3 DNA sequence: TGTGCCAGCAGCTTATCCGGGGCAAGGCCTGGCTACACCTTC.

This sequence joins TRBV29-1 and TRBJ2-7; the match to TRBD2 covers 11 bases. The germline V gene has CDR1 SQVTM and CDR2 ANQGSEA. V was clipped by 6 bases and J by 7 bases; unmatched bases: 2. This CDR3 has 11 amino acids. Here the CDR3 DNA reads TGCAGCGTCCGACTAGCGGGAGAGCAGTACTTC. Amino acid sequence: CSVRLAGEQYF.

This clonotype was counted between two and nine times. The chain has TRBV5-1 and TRBJ2-1; 8 nucleotides match TRBD1. Germline V gene data show CDR1 as SGHRS and CDR2 as YFSETQ. The V gene end was trimmed by 7 bases and the J gene end by 6 bases; junction bases not matched to a gene: 9. The CDR3 spans 14 residues. As DNA, the CDR3 is TGCGCCAGCCATTTAGCTACAGGGGGCAATGAGCAGTTCTTC. Its translation is CASHLATGGNEQFF.

Here the CDR3 reads CASSPQGLEQFF. For the CDR3, the DNA is TGTGCCAGCAGTCCTCAGGGCCTTGAGCAGTTCTTC. The rearrangement joins TRBV12-3 or TRBV12-4 to TRBJ2-1, with D perhaps matching TRBD1 (5 bases). V gave up 5 bases and J gave up 9 bases, with 11 bases separating them. This CDR3 comprises 12 residues.

This clonotype was picked up many times. The genes are TRBV20-1 and TRBJ1-1; a possible D gene is TRBD1 (5 bases). The CDR3 runs 14 residues. The germline V gene encodes CDR1 DFQATT and CDR2 SNEGSKA (reference sequence). Trimming removed 0 bases at V and 3 bases at J, with 11 bases between. This CDR3 is CSARDPGIDTEAFF. CDR3 nucleotides: TGCAGTGCTAGAGATCCAGGGATCGACACTGAAGCTTTCTTT.

The J gene is TRBJ2-2, the V gene TRBV9; possible D gene TRBD1, 5 bases. CDR3 size: 15 residues. CDR1 is SGDLS, CDR2 YYNGEE, per germline. The V end was cut by 4 bases, the J end by 0 bases, with 10 bases between. The CDR3 sequence: CASSIWGTNTGELFF. In nucleotides, the CDR3 is TGTGCCAGCAGCATCTGGGGCACGAACACCGGGGAGCTGTTTTTT.

V is TRBV7-2 and J is TRBJ2-1; 7 nucleotides match TRBD2. Trimming at V came to 5 bases and at J to 3 bases, leaving 7 bases not matched to a gene. Germline-derived CDR1 and CDR2 are SGHTA and FQGNSA. The CDR3 contains 15 residues. CDR3 region: CASSPGGSVYNEQFF. CDR3 nucleotide sequence: TGTGCCAGCAGCCCTGGCGGGAGCGTCTACAATGAGCAGTTCTTC.

This clonotype was recorded many times. The J gene is TRBJ1-1, the V gene TRBV5-1; D uncertain. V lost 5 bases and J lost 1, with 6 bases in between. CDR3 size: 12 residues. Germline V CDR1 and CDR2: SGHRS, YFSETQ. The CDR3 DNA reads as TGCGCCAGCAGTCTGAAGAACACTGAAGCTTTCTTT. Its translation is CASSLKNTEAFF.

The chain recombines TRBV12-3 or TRBV12-4 with TRBJ1-1; D gene uncertain. CDR3 size: 17 residues. The V gene lost 7 bases and the J gene lost 4 bases, with 25 bases spanning the gap. The CDR3 nucleotides read TGTGCCAGCAACTCCCCCCTGGGTGGGGTTACGGGCACTGAAGCTTTCTTT. Encoded protein: CASNSPLGGVTGTEAFF.

This clonotype has at least ten counts. This chain uses TRBV6-2 or TRBV6-3 with TRBJ2-1, with D perhaps TRBD2 (6 bases). Germline V gives CDR1 MNHEY, CDR2 SVGEGT. V lost 0 bases to trimming and J lost 3 bases, with 6 bases between them. There are 14 residues in the CDR3. CDR3 coding DNA: TGTGCCAGCAGTTACTCGACTAGCTACAATGAGCAGTTCTTC. Its protein is CASSYSTSYNEQFF.

This clonotype appeared many times. This rearrangement joins TRBV6-1 to TRBJ1-1; D unresolved. V lost 5 bases and J 8 bases, leaving 12 bases between the germline ends. Germline CDR1 reads MNHNS; CDR2 reads SASEGT. CDR3 length: 12 residues. The CDR3 DNA follows: TGTGCCAGCAGTCCCGGGAGAATAGAAGCTTTCTTT. As protein: CASSPGRIEAFF.

This chain uses TRBV7-8 with TRBJ2-3; tentative D call: TRBD1 (7 bases). Trimming took off 6 bases at V and 3 bases at J, with 22 bases between the two ends. Germline CDR1 reads SGHVS; CDR2 reads FQNEAQ. This CDR3 is built from 17 residues. The CDR3 nucleotides are TGTGCCAGCAGGTTATATTCGGAGGGGGCGCGGACAGATACGCAGTATTTT. Translation gives CASRLYSEGARTDTQYF.

This clonotype was counted between two and nine times. The V call is TRBV5-5, the J call TRBJ2-1; 11 nucleotides match TRBD1. The CDR3 consists of 16 residues. V shed 3 bases, J shed 3 bases, and the junction held 5 bases outside the gene matches. The germline V gene encodes CDR1 SGHKS and CDR2 YYEKEE (reference sequence). CDR3 region: CASSYTGTGGYNEQFF. In DNA form, the CDR3 reads TGTGCCAGCAGCTATACCGGGACAGGGGGCTACAATGAGCAGTTCTTC.

This clonotype occurred a few times. The gene calls are TRBV29-1 and TRBJ2-3, with 11 positions matching TRBD1. The CDR3 covers 16 residues. V was pared by 1 base and J by 5 bases, with 8 bases of the junction left unmatched. Germline lookup yields CDR1 SQVTM and CDR2 ANQGSEA. CDR3 DNA sequence: TGCAGCGTTGAAGGAGGGGACAGGGGGATCGGAGATACGCAGTATTTT. It translates to CSVEGGDRGIGDTQYF.

Only a few counts were recorded for this clonotype. The chain recombines TRBV27 with TRBJ1-4, with TRBD1 matching over 9 bases. CDR1 and CDR2 (germline): MNHEY, SMNVEV (reference sequence). This CDR3 has 18 amino acids. J was trimmed by 2 bases and V by 4 bases; bases with no gene match: 11. The CDR3 spells CASSSLPGQGRTNEKLFF. CDR3 DNA sequence: TGTGCCAGCAGTTCGCTCCCGGGACAGGGCCGGACTAATGAAAAACTGTTTTTT. Using reference TRBV27 and TRBJ1-4 for the parts outside the CDR3, the full variable domain is EAQVTQNPRYLITVTGKKLTVTCSQNMNHEYMSWYRQDPGLGLRQIYYSMNVEVTDKGDVPEGYKVSRKEKRNFPLILESPSPNQTSLYFCASSSLPGQGRTNEKLFFGSGTQLSVL.

This clonotype was detected only a few times. The V gene is TRBV7-9, the J gene TRBJ1-2; D call uncertain. CDR1 SEHNR and CDR2 FQNEAQ come from the germline V gene (reference sequence). Deletions cut 7 bases from V and 4 bases from J, with 16 bases between. The CDR3 has 14 residues. CDR3: CASTPTEIRYGYTF. In nucleotides, the CDR3 is TGTGCCAGCACCCCGACGGAGATCCGCTATGGCTACACCTTC.

This chain joins TRBV5-1 and TRBJ2-7, with TRBD1 matching over 7 bases. V lost 5 bases and J lost 3; bases outside the gene matches: 11. This CDR3 is built from 15 residues. Looked up from germline, CDR1 is SGHRS and CDR2 is YFSETQ. The CDR3 loop is CASRSTGEKRYEQYF. CDR3 bases: TGCGCCAGCAGGTCCACAGGGGAAAAGCGCTACGAGCAGTACTTC.

This clonotype turned up a few times. CDR3 DNA: TGCAGTGCTAGAAGGCAGACCTACGAGCAGTACTTC. Its translation is CSARRQTYEQYF. The rearrangement uses TRBV20-1 and TRBJ2-7; unclear D gene. Germline V gene sequence: CDR1 DFQATT, CDR2 SNEGSKA (reference sequence). Deletions cut 2 bases from V and 2 bases from J, with 7 bases between. This CDR3 is built from 12 residues.

This clonotype was seen ten or more times. Here the CDR3 reads CASSPDRAYGYTF. The CDR3 DNA is TGTGCCAGCAGTCCCGACCGAGCCTATGGCTACACCTTC. V is TRBV12-3 or TRBV12-4 and J is TRBJ1-2; D is unresolved. Between the trimmed V and J ends, which lost 5 bases and 4 bases, there was a span of 11 bases. CDR3 length: 13 residues.

The V call is TRBV20-1, the J call TRBJ2-7; 12 nucleotides match TRBD1. Germline-derived CDR1 and CDR2 are DFQATT and SNEGSKA (reference sequence). The CDR3 consists of 14 residues. The trim removed 6 bases at V and 6 bases at J, leaving 9 bases unmatched. In nucleotides, the CDR3 is TGCAGTGCGGGACCTGGGACAGGGGGCGGCGAGCAGTACTTC. Protein product: CSAGPGTGGGEQYF.

This clonotype has a count of ten or more. This chain joins TRBV28 and TRBJ2-1; 8 nucleotides line up with TRBD1. The trim removed 5 bases at V and 7 bases at J, leaving 13 bases unmatched. The CDR3 covers 16 residues. The germline CDR1 and CDR2 sequences are MDHEN and SYDVKM. DNA for the CDR3: TGTGCCAGCAGTCCCTACACTAGTGGGGACAGGAATGAGCAGTTCTTC. Translated, it gives CASSPYTSGDRNEQFF.

In this sample, this clonotype turned up a few times. The chain has TRBV20-1 and TRBJ2-5; TRBD1 agrees at 11 bases. Germline-derived CDR1 and CDR2 are DFQATT and SNEGSKA (reference sequence). This CDR3 contains 13 residues. V trimming: 7 bases; J trimming: 2 bases; junction bases outside the gene matches: 3. The CDR3 region is CSVGTGGQETQYF. The DNA of the CDR3 is TGCAGTGTGGGGACAGGGGGTCAAGAGACCCAGTACTTC.

This clonotype was seen ten or more times. The V gene is TRBV24-1, the J gene TRBJ1-1; D gene uncertain. The CDR3 has 13 residues. The V gene's germline CDR1 is KGHDR and CDR2 SFDVKD. Trimming took off 8 bases at V and 4 bases at J, with 13 bases between the two ends. The CDR3 coding sequence is TGTGCCACCACCTCCGGGCCAGGCACTGAAGCTTTCTTT. It translates to CATTSGPGTEAFF.

The chain recombines TRBV5-6 with TRBJ2-1; the D call may be TRBD1 or TRBD2 (6 bases each). The CDR3 covers 15 residues. Trimming left V 0 bases short and J 2 bases short, with 9 bases between. Per the germline V gene, CDR1 is SGHDT and CDR2 is YYEEEE. The CDR3 nucleotides are TGTGCCAGCAGCTTGGGGAGGGGGGCCTACAATGAGCAGTTCTTC. This codes for CASSLGRGAYNEQFF.

Many counts were recorded for this clonotype. The rearrangement joins TRBV27 to TRBJ1-1; D gene uncertain. The CDR3 totals 14 residues. V was cut by 4 bases and J by 0 bases, with 9 bases left in between. The V gene's germline CDR1 is MNHEY and CDR2 SMNVEV (reference sequence). The CDR3 here is CASSSSGVNTEAFF. CDR3 coding DNA: TGTGCCAGCAGTTCCTCCGGGGTGAACACTGAAGCTTTCTTT.

This chain connects TRBV12-3 or TRBV12-4 to TRBJ2-7; D is perhaps TRBD1 (5 bases). The V end lost 2 bases, the J end lost 7 bases, and 27 bases lay between the germline ends. This CDR3 has 18 amino acids. In nucleotides, the CDR3 is TGTGCCAGCAGTTTAATGGGGCAGGGAAAAAGAGAAGATTATGAGCAGTACTTC. Protein product: CASSLMGQGKREDYEQYF.